This section outlines one T cell receptor beta chain sequence together with its context. The sample originates from a study of blood T cell repertoires in COVID-19. Overall study context: Researchers got acute and convalescent COVID-19 samples from the United States, Italy and Spain.

V was shortened by 2 bases and J by 13 bases, with 10 bases between the two germline ends. Germline CDR1 DFQATT, CDR2 SNEGSKA (reference sequence). The CDR3 extends over 10 amino acids. Assay used: immunoSEQ multiplex PCR; TCRdb lists only in-frame clones, some missing. The data show more than 250,000 clones, roughly 85% seen once. The receptor's source is a man aged 40-50 years who had been exposed to COVID-19. This chain links TRBV20-1 with TRBJ2-3, with D uncertain. The sequenced material came from PBMCs or T cells enriched from blood (not recorded which). The DNA of the CDR3 is TGCAGTGCTAGAAGTAGTACAGAGTATTTT. It codes for CSARSSTEYF.